This TCR beta chain was profiled in a study of Ad26.COV2.S vaccination and SARS-CoV-2 variants (dated by TCRdb to the early 2020s). Looking at the study overall: Donors in the vaccine arm were drawn from COV1001, a phase I-IIa trial of Ad26.COV2.S in healthy adults that was multicentre, randomized, double-blind and placebo-controlled. Dosing of Ad26.COV2.S was intramuscular, at either 5x10^10 or 1x10^11 viral particles, delivered as one shot or as two shots spaced 56 days apart. TCRbeta repertoire sequencing was used to assess the specificity and breadth of SARS-CoV-2-reactive T cell receptors after Ad26.COV2.S vaccination. A total of approximately 30 samples were included in the TCR-sequenced set, comprising around 19 Ad26.COV2.S vaccine recipients, 5 placebo recipients and 8 SARS-CoV-2 convalescent individuals. Trial participants were randomized into five groups of five, in which low-dose or high-dose Ad26.COV2.S was given once or twice, or placebo was given on both occasions. Blinding of investigators to trial group allocation was maintained during experiments and outcome assessment. Paper-wide results and their limitations: The study was not powered to compare responses between vaccine doses or regimens. The authors noted that the TCR breadth and depth analyses may have underestimated total T cell responses. Substantial breadth of spike-specific CD8+ and CD4+ T cell responses was reported after vaccination. Vaccine and placebo recipients had similar non-spike TCR breadth, a finding consistent with the vaccine containing only spike. Spike-specific TCR breadth was higher in Ad26.COV2.S recipients than in placebo recipients (P = 0.0014).

There are 15 amino acids in the CDR3, from cysteine to phenylalanine inclusive. The retained sequence is limited to the CDR3, 45 bases, with the frame set at the first base. CDR1 SEHNR and CDR2 FQNEAQ are derived from the germline V gene (reference sequence). V is reduced by 5 bases and J by 0 bases, leaving a spacing of 12 bases between them. The immunoSEQ Assay was the method used to sequence TCRbeta CDR3 regions. After extraction, genomic DNA underwent amplification by bias-controlled multiplex PCR, followed by high-throughput sequencing. As for the authors' bioinformatics: Collapsing and filtering of sequences were performed to quantify the absolute abundance of each unique TCRbeta CDR3 region. T cell fraction was estimated by normalizing TCRbeta template counts to usable DNA, with usable DNA measured through amplification of reference genes found in all nucleated cells. Repertoire TCRs were annotated as SARS-CoV-2-specific by exact matching of V gene, CDR3 amino acid sequence and J gene to a known reactive TCR set. MIRA supplied the reference SARS-CoV-2 TCR set, which was filtered for enrichment in COVID-19-positive ImmuneCODE repertoires so that public or cross-reactive TCRs were removed. Drawing on the MIRA antigens, annotated TCRs were analysed further at the level of specific ORF or position within ORF. Breadth was defined as the number of annotated unique rearrangements divided by the total number of unique productive rearrangements, and depth was defined as the summed frequency of the annotated unique rearrangements. Two-sided Wilcoxon rank-sum tests were applied when comparing TCR breadth between groups. What TCRdb holds here is the immuneACCESS table cut down to in-frame rearrangements. Part of the clones is not present; checked against another copy, under half of the missing clones reflect an unresolved V gene, and the others are unexplained. That table furnishes V, J and clone size, whereas the DNA furnished D and trimming. In all, the sample holds roughly 460,000 clones, and 80% to 90% of those were seen once. In total, the top ten clones hold roughly 1.7% of the sample.

In regard to this clone: No antigen is known for it. Nothing much larger sits one base from this clone, and base qualities are not available.

This specimen's treatment or condition label, per the study, means: roughly 18 received Ad26.COV2.S at low or high dose, single or two shots; roughly five received placebo; per-sample allocation not given. For vaccine and placebo recipients, the sequenced repertoires came from samples collected on day 63 after the first injection. Cohort 1b enrolled around 23 adults aged 18-55 years at a single site in Boston, USA, between 29 July and 7 August 2020. Ad26.COV2.S was a replication-incompetent adenovirus type 26 vector expressing a prefusion-stabilized SARS-CoV-2 spike protein from the original Wuhan strain.

This TCR was sampled from a person aged 18-60 years who received the Ad26.COV2.S COVID-19 vaccine or a placebo. Here the chain combines TRBV7-9 and TRBJ2-3, with the D gene not confidently named. The input for sequencing was peripheral blood, taken in a trial of Ad26.COV2.S vaccine versus placebo. The nucleotide sequence reads TGTGCCAGCAGCCTGACTGATGCTAGCACAGATACGCAGTATTTT. It translates to CASSLTDASTDTQYF. Extended through the reference TRBV7-9 and TRBJ2-3 proteins, this CDR3 yields the full variable domain: DTGVSQNPRHKITKRGQNVTFRCDPISEHNRLYWYRQTLGQGPEFLTYFQNEAQLEKSRLLSDRFSAERPKGSFSTLEIQRTEQGDSAMYLCASSLTDASTDTQYFGPGTRLTVL.